Detailed here is one TCR beta chain. It lacks a known antigen. The sample holds no much larger clone one base away, and base qualities are not on file. The immunoSEQ Assay, a bias-controlled multiplex PCR, was used to amplify TCRbeta CDR3 regions from genomic DNA. The study's processing was this. Within the assay, amplification of reference gene primers was used to estimate how many nucleated cells each sample contained. To quantify the absolute abundance of each unique TCRbeta CDR3 rearrangement, sequence reads were collapsed and filtered. For each sample, productive Simpson clonality was calculated by taking the square root of Simpson's diversity index across productive rearrangements. The source is immuneACCESS, and TCRdb retained only in-frame sequences with V and J called. Part of the clones is not carried over; for the studies checked, unresolved V genes explain less than half of this, and the remainder is unexplained. The V and J calls and the clone size are those of that table, but D and trimming were determined from the DNA. For this sample the table gives about 190,000 clones, of which 70% to 85% were detected only once. The ten top clones hold 2.5% to 3.5% of the sample.

The source of the sample is a study of blood T cell repertoires in COVID-19 (dated by TCRdb to 2018 to 2020). With respect to the entire study: Samples covering the acute and convalescent phases of COVID-19 were provided by collaborators in the United States, Italy and Spain. The prospective study material was composed of cDNA or gDNA derived from T cells, B-cell-depleted T cells, or PBMCs. Deeply sampled blood TCRbeta repertoires from subjects exposed to, actively infected with, or recovered from COVID-19 were included in the dataset. The repertoires were made available in a free public database intended to serve as a resource for research on the immune response to SARS-CoV-2. The samples were drawn from two sources: the first 160 participants of the ongoing ImmuneRACE study, and 1,000 to 1,500 subjects contributed by 6 global collaborators. Nearly every sample came with metadata listing a de-identified subject ID, COVID-19 status, age in years and sex. Where available, HLA class I and class II types were taken from metadata supplied by the sample provider and were not determined by assay-based typing.

CDR3 length: 11 amino acids, cysteine to phenylalanine. Only the CDR3 portion is preserved as DNA: 33 bases, with reading frame beginning at the first base. The germline V gene (reference sequence) provides CDR1 LGHDT and CDR2 YNNKEL. Deletion took 1 base off V and 14 bases off J, with a span of 6 bases between the germline ends. Results the study describes overall, beyond this receptor: The amount of clinical and demographic metadata varied by source and participant and was provided uncurated.

Participants in the prospective study were aged roughly 18 to 100 years, lived in about two dozen United States geographic areas, and enrolled through a virtual design. Cohort assignment in the prospective study relied on participant-reported clinical history from a screening survey and a study questionnaire. Recovered participants in ImmuneRACE Cohort 3 were defined by two consecutive negative NP/OP PCR tests, clearance by a healthcare professional, or resolution of symptoms. Each participant in the prospective study had whole blood, serum and a nasopharyngeal or oropharyngeal swab collected by mobile phlebotomists. Prospective study participants could optionally give additional blood draws and questionnaires over an approximately 2-month period. Before DNA extraction, blood samples from the prospective study were shipped at room temperature or frozen.

The sequenced sample consisted of PBMCs or T cells enriched from blood (not recorded which). The clonotype originates from a woman aged 25 to 39 who had recovered from COVID-19. The rearrangement combines TRBV3-1 (or the pseudogene TRBV3-2) with TRBJ1-6, and perhaps TRBD1 as D gene, on 5 matching bases. CDR3 protein: CASSQGGALHF. The nucleotide sequence reads as follows: TGTGCCAGCAGCCAAGGGGGGGCCCTCCACTTT.